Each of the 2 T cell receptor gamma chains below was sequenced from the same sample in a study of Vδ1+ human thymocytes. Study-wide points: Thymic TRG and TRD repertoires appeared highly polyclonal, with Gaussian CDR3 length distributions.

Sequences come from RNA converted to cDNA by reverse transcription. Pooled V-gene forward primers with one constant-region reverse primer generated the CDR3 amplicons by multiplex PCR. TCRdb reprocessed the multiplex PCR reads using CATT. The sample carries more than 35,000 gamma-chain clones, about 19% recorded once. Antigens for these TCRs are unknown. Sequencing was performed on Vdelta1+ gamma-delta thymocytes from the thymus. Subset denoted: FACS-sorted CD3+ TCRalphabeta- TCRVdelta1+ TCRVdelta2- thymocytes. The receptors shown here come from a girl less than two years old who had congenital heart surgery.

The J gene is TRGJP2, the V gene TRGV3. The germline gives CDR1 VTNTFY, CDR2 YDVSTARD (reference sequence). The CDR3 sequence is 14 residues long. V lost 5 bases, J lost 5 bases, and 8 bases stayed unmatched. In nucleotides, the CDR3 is TGTGCCACCTGGGGCCAGGCGAGTGATTGGATCAAGACGTTT. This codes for CATWGQASDWIKTF.

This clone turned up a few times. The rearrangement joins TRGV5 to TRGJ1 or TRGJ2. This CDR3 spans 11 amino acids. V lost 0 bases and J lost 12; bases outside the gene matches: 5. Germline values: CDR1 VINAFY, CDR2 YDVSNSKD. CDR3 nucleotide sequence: TGTGCCACCTGGGACAGGCTCCGGAAACTCTTT. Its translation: CATWDRLRKLF.